Sequencing of this T cell receptor beta chain was carried out in a study of T cells expressing NK-cell markers. The overall study: In the group of eight sequenced donors, seven were HCMV-seropositive and one was seronegative.

The germline CDR1 and CDR2 sequences are LGHDT and YNNKEL (reference sequence). The CDR3 covers 17 residues. Template switching by 5'RACE with UMIs generated the TCR beta cDNA. TCRdb re-called the 5' RACE reads; one entry per CDR3 protein, DNA not given. This sample's clone table lists about 380,000 distinct CDR3 sequences. The receptor was isolated from a man aged 18-75 years in good health. The V and J genes are TRBV3-1 and TRBJ2-1; TCRdb selects TRBD2, and the lack of DNA leaves this call unchecked. Sequenced sample: blood T cells: a sorted CD56 or NKG2C T cell subset, CD4+ or CD8+ T cells, or bulk PBMC T cells (not recorded which). CDR3: CASSRQTSGGPYNEQFF.